The rows below give T cell receptor beta chains drawn from one sample of a study of CD4 and CD8 cells across lung adenocarcinoma regions. One entry per CDR3 protein results from TCRdb running MiXCR on the PCR reads. This sample has some 10,000 distinct CDR3 sequences, with approximately 46% found just once. The sample was CD8+ T cells from the margin of a lung tumor. The receptors were sampled from a male donor with lung adenocarcinoma. The CD4 and CD8 labels of this study may be unreliable. Both conserved end residues are part of each CDR3. D genes are given only for firm matches. The size of a clone is reported for some rows only, either as once, few or many, or as a class for expanded clones.

clone_size cdr3_length d_call j_call v_call cdr3_nt cdr3_aa
. 16 . TRBJ2-1 TRBV20-1 TGCAGTGCTAGATCTTCACGCCCGGATTCCTACAATGAGCAGTTCTTC CSARSSRPDSYNEQFF
many 16 . TRBJ2-3 TRBV7-6 TGTGCCAGCAGCCAATCCGCCGGGACTTCCACAGATACGCAGTATTTT CASSQSAGTSTDTQYF
medium-sized 13 . TRBJ1-5 TRBV6-1 TGTGCCAGCAGAAGGAGGACCTATCAGCCCCAGCATTTT CASRRRTYQPQHF
. 14 . TRBJ2-4 TRBV7-8 TGTGCCAGCAGCTATCGACTAGAGTCAGACACCCAGTACTTC CASSYRLESDTQYF
. 15 TRBD1 TRBJ1-6 TRBV6-1 TGTGCCAGCACCGACAGGGTCCCATATAATTCACCCCTCCACTTT CASTDRVPYNSPLHF
. 13 . TRBJ2-5 TRBV28 TGTGCCAGCACAGCGGCAGCCCAAGAGACCCAGTACTTC CASTAAAQETQYF
. 17 TRBD1 TRBJ2-5 TRBV6-1 TGTGCCAGCAGAGCTCTGTACCGGGACAGTGGGGCCAAGGCCCAGACTTTC CASRALYRDSGAKAQTF
few 15 TRBD2 TRBJ2-3 TRBV20-1 TGCAGTGCTAGAGATCCGGGGGGGGCCTCAGATACGCAGTATTTT CSARDPGGASDTQYF
. 15 . TRBJ2-1 TRBV6-1 TGTGCCAGCAGGGTGGCAGTGTCAACCAACGAGGAGCTGTTCTTC CASRVAVSTNEELFF
. 18 TRBD2 TRBJ2-5 TRBV10-3 TGTGCCATCAGACACACACCGCTAGCGGGCGGGCCCCAAGATACCCAGTACTTC CAIRHTPLAGGPQDTQYF
. 14 TRBD2 TRBJ2-7 TRBV10-1 TGTGCGAGGAGCGGGGGCCGTGACCTTGAGACGCAGTACTTC CARSGGRDLETQYF
medium-sized 13 . TRBJ1-5 TRBV6-1 TGTGCCAGCACTGGTTGGGACAATCAGCCCCAGCATTTT CASTGWDNQPQHF
. 16 TRBD1 TRBJ2-3 TRBV6-1 TGTGCCAGCAGTGAGGCGTTCGGGACAGGGGCAGATACGCAGTATTTT CASSEAFGTGADTQYF
once 15 TRBD2 TRBJ2-5 TRBV6-1 TGTGCCAGCACAGGACTAGCGGGAGAATGGGAGACCCAGTACTTC CASTGLAGEWETQYF
once 12 . TRBJ2-7 TRBV7-3 TGTGCCAGCAGCTTAACCGGGAACGAGCAGTACTTC CASSLTGNEQYF
many 16 . TRBJ2-5 TRBV6-5 TGTGCCAGCAGTAGGGGTAGGGACATTGCCCTAGAGACCCAGTACTTC CASSRGRDIALETQYF
many 18 TRBD1 TRBJ2-2 TRBV7-6 TGTGCCAGCAGCTTAGAGACAGGGTCGGGCGCTAACACCGGGGAGCTGTTTTTT CASSLETGSGANTGELFF
many 14 . TRBJ2-7 TRBV27 TGTGCCAGCAGCCCTGCTGCAGGGCGGATCGAGCAGTACTTC CASSPAAGRIEQYF
. 16 . TRBJ1-1 TRBV12-3/TRBV12-4 TGTGCCAGCAGTCCAAAATGGAAAACCAAGAACACTGAAGCTTTCTTT CASSPKWKTKNTEAFF
. 15 TRBD1 TRBJ1-4 TRBV6-5 TGTGCCAGCAGTTACTCGACAGGGAGTAATGAAAAACTGTTTTTT CASSYSTGSNEKLFF
. 14 . TRBJ2-1 TRBV10-1 TGCGCCAGCAGCCTTGGTAGGGGGGCCCATGAGCAGTTCTTC CASSLGRGAHEQFF
. 12 . TRBJ2-1 TRBV9 TGTGCCAGCAGCCCGTACCAGAAGGAGCAGTTCTTC CASSPYQKEQFF
once 15 . TRBJ2-1 TRBV27 TGTGCCAGCAGTCCGCCGGGACAAGGGAGTGGGGAGCAGTTCTTC CASSPPGQGSGEQFF